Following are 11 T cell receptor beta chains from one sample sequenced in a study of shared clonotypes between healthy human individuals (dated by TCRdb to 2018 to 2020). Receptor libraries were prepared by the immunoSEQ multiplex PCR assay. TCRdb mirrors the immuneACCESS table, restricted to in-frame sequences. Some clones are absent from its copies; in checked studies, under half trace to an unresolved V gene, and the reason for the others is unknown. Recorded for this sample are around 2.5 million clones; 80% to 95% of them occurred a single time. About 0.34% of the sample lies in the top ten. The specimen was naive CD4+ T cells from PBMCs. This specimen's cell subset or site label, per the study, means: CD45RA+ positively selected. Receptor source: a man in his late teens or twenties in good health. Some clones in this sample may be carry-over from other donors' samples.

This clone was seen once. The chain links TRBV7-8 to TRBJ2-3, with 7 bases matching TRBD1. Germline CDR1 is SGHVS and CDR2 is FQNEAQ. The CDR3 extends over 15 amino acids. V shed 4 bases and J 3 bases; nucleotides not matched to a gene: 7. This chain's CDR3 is CASSSDRVGTDTQYF. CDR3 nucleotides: TGTGCCAGCAGCTCCGACAGGGTTGGAACAGATACGCAGTATTTT.

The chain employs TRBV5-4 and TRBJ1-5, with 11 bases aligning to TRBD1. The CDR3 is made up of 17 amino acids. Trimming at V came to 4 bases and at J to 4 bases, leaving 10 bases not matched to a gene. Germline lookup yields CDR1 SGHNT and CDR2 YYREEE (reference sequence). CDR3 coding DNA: TGTGCCAGCAGCCCGACCCGGACAGGGGGCAAAAATCAGCCCCAGCATTTT. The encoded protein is CASSPTRTGGKNQPQHF.

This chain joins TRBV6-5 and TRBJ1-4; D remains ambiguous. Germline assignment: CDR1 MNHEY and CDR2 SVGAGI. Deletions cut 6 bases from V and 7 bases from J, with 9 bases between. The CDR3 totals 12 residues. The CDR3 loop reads CASSIRGEKLFF. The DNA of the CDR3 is TGTGCCAGCAGCATACGGGGTGAAAAACTGTTTTTT.

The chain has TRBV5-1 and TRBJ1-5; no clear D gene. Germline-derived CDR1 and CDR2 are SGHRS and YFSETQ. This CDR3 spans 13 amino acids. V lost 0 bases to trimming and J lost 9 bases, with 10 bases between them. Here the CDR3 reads CASSLEAGGPQHF. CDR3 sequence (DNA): TGCGCCAGCAGCTTGGAGGCGGGCGGGCCCCAGCATTTT.

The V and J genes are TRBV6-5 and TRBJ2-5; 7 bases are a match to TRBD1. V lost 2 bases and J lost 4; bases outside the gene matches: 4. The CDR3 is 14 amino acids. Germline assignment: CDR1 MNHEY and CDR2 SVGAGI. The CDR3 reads CASSYGRQGETQYF. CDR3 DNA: TGTGCCAGCAGTTACGGTCGACAGGGAGAGACCCAGTACTTC.

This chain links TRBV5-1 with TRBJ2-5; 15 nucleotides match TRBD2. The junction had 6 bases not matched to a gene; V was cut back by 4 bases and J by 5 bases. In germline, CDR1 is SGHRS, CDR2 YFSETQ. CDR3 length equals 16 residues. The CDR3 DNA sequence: TGCGCCAGCAGCGGGGGACTAGCGGGGGGCGTGGAGACCCAGTACTTC. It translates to CASSGGLAGGVETQYF.

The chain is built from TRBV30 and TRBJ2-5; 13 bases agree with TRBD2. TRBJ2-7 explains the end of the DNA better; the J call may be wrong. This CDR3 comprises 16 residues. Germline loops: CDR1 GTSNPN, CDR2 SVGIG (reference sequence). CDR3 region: CAWSNRLAGGAYEQYF. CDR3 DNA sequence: TGTGCCTGGAGCAATCGACTAGCGGGAGGAGCGTACGAGCAGTACTTC.

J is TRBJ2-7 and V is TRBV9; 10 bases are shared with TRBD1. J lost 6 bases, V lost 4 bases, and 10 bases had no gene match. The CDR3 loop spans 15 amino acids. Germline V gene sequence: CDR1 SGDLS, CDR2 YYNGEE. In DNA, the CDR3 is TGTGCCAGCAGCACAAGGGACAGGGGCAACTCCGAGCAGTACTTC. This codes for CASSTRDRGNSEQYF.

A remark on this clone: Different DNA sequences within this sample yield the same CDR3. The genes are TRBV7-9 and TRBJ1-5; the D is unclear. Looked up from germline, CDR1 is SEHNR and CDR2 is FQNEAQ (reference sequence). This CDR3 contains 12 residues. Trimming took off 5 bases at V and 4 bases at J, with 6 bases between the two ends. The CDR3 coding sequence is TGTGCCAGCAGCCGACCTAATCAGCCCCAGCATTTT. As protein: CASSRPNQPQHF.

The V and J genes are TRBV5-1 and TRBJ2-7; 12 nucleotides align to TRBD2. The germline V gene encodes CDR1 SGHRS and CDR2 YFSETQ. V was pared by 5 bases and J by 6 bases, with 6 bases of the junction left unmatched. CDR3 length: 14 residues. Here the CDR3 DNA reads TGCGCCAGCAGGACGACTAGCGGGAGAGCCGAGCAGTACTTC. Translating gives CASRTTSGRAEQYF.

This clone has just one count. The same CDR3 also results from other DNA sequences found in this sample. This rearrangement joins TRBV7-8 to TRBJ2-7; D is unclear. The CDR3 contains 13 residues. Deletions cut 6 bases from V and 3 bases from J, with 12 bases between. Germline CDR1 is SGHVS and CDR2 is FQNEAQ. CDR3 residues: CASSPPQGYEQYF. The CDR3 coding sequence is TGTGCCAGCAGTCCACCCCAAGGCTACGAGCAGTACTTC.